This T cell receptor beta chain stems from a study of shared clonotypes between healthy human individuals (dated by TCRdb to 2018 to 2021). Some background on the complete study: The cohort included a few men and a couple of women between 18 and 49 years of age. For each donor, three plates each were used for CD4 naive and CD4 memory, two plates were used for CD8 naive, and one plate was used for CD8 memory. To estimate repertoire size and how much clonotypes are shared between individuals, the study performed deep sequencing of blood TCR repertoires from 4 to 6 healthy adults. To increase sequencing depth and limit assay-specific biases, different laboratories used diverse techniques to prepare libraries and sequence TCR repertoires. Between about 0.8 and 9 billion PBMCs per donor were obtained by leukapheresis.

What the authors observed across the whole study: Across a handful of donors, about 5.2% of naive CD4, roughly 3.5% of naive CD8, about 2.3% of memory CD4, and under 0.45% of memory CD8 clonotypes were shared. Compared with non-shared clonotypes, the clonotypes found in all four sorted-subset donors had higher generation probabilities. The genetic and exposure-history diversity represented was limited by the small number of donors. Naive subsets generally had larger estimated clonotype richness than memory subsets. Sampling was limited to blood, and TCR repertoires in tissue likely differ from TCR repertoires in blood. Even with the large sequencing depth, rarefaction of the sorted-subset datasets indicated that sequencing was incomplete. Pairwise subsampling led to the expectation that sequencing depth would affect the degree of clonotype sharing among donors.

Details on this clone: What antigen it recognizes has not been identified. No base quality information exists; no much larger clone differs at one position.

Using the deep immunoSEQ assay, multiplex PCR amplified TCR CDR3 regions from genomic DNA. For each cell subset, the extracted genomic DNA was distributed evenly across all wells of several immunoSEQ 96-well plates, and each plate served as one replicate. For sorted subsets, each replicate PCR was loaded with 150 to 250 ng genomic DNA, equivalent to about 30,000 T cell genomes. Purified libraries were quantified with a Qubit 3.0 fluorometer, sized on a Bioanalyzer 2100, and re-quantified with the KAPA Library Quantification kit. A separate single-read 150-cycle Illumina NextSeq 550 flow cell was used to sequence each immunoSEQ 96-well plate. As for how the authors treated the data: Because only junctional sequences without quality scores were contained in the immunoSEQ output, filtering matching that applied to full-length reads could not be performed. Sequences were annotated with PyIR, a Python wrapper for IgBLAST v1.9, and V/J genes and CDR3 were assigned using IMGT germline references. Reads with weak V/J assignments (E-value above 1e-6), missing CDR3, stop codons, out-of-frame junctions, or ambiguous translated residues were removed. A V3J clonotype was defined by an identical inferred V gene, J gene, and CDR3 amino acid sequence. To compute the percentage overlap between repertoires, the number of shared unique clonotypes was divided by the size of the smaller repertoire. Richness of each repertoire was evaluated using RTK rarefaction, the Chao1 estimator, and Recon v2.1 estimates of unobserved clonotypes. Generation probabilities for all TCRbeta clonotypes obtained by the gDNA method from a handful of donors were computed using OLGA. Held by TCRdb, this immuneACCESS table contains in-frame sequences only and omits some clones. Under half of the omission traces to an unresolved V gene where checked; the cause of the rest is unknown. The D gene and trimming were derived from the DNA, and the V and J assignments and clone size from that table. The sample contains more than 1 million clones, 75% to 85% of them found a single time. Approximately 0.5% of the sample comes from the top ten.

The donors were healthy, HIV-negative adults who had no recently reported acute infections or vaccinations. Every donor was a Caucasian adult residing in Nashville, Tennessee, USA. Magnetic negative selection was used to enrich CD4+ T cells, after which naive cells were positively selected on CD45RA and the negative fraction became the memory subset. Blood was collected by leukapheresis, and PBMCs were isolated by Ficoll-Histopaque density gradient centrifugation and then cryopreserved in liquid nitrogen vapor phase. Analytical flow cytometry was used to check the purity and quantity of every magnetically sorted T cell population. Genomic DNA was isolated from each sorted fraction and quantified by UV absorbance on a Nanodrop 2000c. From its cysteine to its phenylalanine, the CDR3 spans 15 amino acids. Solely the CDR3 DNA is kept, with 45 bases framed from the first base. Relative to germline, V is missing 1 base and J is missing 5 bases, with 8 bases of the junction outside any gene match. Via the germline V gene (reference sequence), CDR1 is SGHNT and CDR2 YYREEE.

This chain is built from TRBV5-4 and TRBJ2-5; 7 junctional bases match TRBD2. This sequence was found in a man aged 18 to 30 in good health. Some clones in this sample may be carry-over from other donors' samples. Material: memory CD4+ T cells from PBMCs. Read against the paper, the sample's cell subset or site label means: CD45RA-negative fraction. The CDR3 sequence is CASSLYGGRGETQYF. In nucleotide form, the sequence is TGTGCCAGCAGCTTGTATGGCGGGAGAGGGGAGACCCAGTACTTC.